The 16 T cell receptor beta chains reported below all come from one sample, sequenced in a study of blood T cell repertoires in COVID-19. Profiling relied on immunoSEQ multiplex PCR, and the TCRdb table lists in-frame clones only, not all of them. The sample lists some 40,000 clones; approximately 75% were seen once. Material: peripheral blood. Receptors were obtained from a human donor in a cohort sampled during active or convalescent COVID-19. The donor label of this sample is uncertain.

This sequence joins TRBV5-1 and TRBJ2-1, with D maybe TRBD1 (6 bases). The CDR3 is 16 amino acids. The ends were cut back, 0 bases at V and 6 bases at J, with 16 bases in the middle. Germline assignment: CDR1 SGHRS and CDR2 YFSETQ. The CDR3 nucleotides are TGCGCCAGCAGCTTGGTTTCAGGGGCGGTCGTCAATGAGCAGTTCTTC. It yields the protein CASSLVSGAVVNEQFF.

J is TRBJ2-7 and V is TRBV30, with D possibly matching TRBD2 (6 bases). V was pared by 8 bases and J by 3 bases, with 8 bases between. Looked up from germline, CDR1 is GTSNPN and CDR2 is SVGIG (reference sequence). The CDR3 has 10 residues. The CDR3 coding sequence is TGTGCCAGCGGGCTCTACGAGCAGTACTTC. Residues: CASGLYEQYF.

The chain joins TRBV18 to TRBJ1-6; 7 bases map to TRBD1. The CDR3 extends over 17 amino acids. With V trimmed by 5 bases and J by 0 bases, 7 bases remained unmatched. The germline CDR1 and CDR2 sequences are KGHSH and LQKENI. The CDR3 region has the DNA TGTGCCAGCTCAAAAACGACAGGGAGCTCCTATAATTCACCCCTCCACTTT. This translates into CASSKTTGSSYNSPLHF. The full variable domain, its missing parts supplied by reference TRBV18 and TRBJ1-6, is NAGVMQNPRHLVRRRGQEARLRCSPMKGHSHVYWYRQLPEEGLKFMVYLQKENIIDESGMPKERFSAEFPKEGPSILRIQQVVRGDSAAYFCASSKTTGSSYNSPLHFGNGTRLTVT.

The V call is TRBV11-2, the J call TRBJ2-5; 7 nucleotides match TRBD1. Germline CDR1 SGHAT, CDR2 FQNNGV. The ends lost 5 bases at V and 1 base at J; junction bases unmatched: 7. CDR3 size: 15 residues. CDR3 protein: CASSAAKGAQETQYF. The CDR3, as DNA: TGTGCCAGCAGCGCCGCAAAGGGGGCCCAAGAGACCCAGTACTTC.

The V call is TRBV5-6, the J call TRBJ2-1; D might be TRBD2 (6 bases). The germline gives CDR1 SGHDT, CDR2 YYEEEE. V was pared by 0 bases and J by 0 bases, with 10 bases between. This CDR3 spans 16 amino acids. The CDR3 DNA sequence: TGTGCCAGCAGCTTGGAGGGTAGCGGCTCCTACAATGAGCAGTTCTTC. Protein product: CASSLEGSGSYNEQFF.

This clone was seen only a few times. The chain uses TRBV19 and TRBJ2-7; TRBD1 agrees at 9 bases. Per the germline V gene, CDR1 is LNHDA and CDR2 is SQIVND (reference sequence). This CDR3 has 13 amino acids. Germline trimming cut 6 bases from V and 6 bases from J; bases unmatched to any gene: 6. CDR3 DNA: TGTGCCAGTAGCCACGGACAGGGGATCGAGCAGTACTTC. Translated, it gives CASSHGQGIEQYF.

The J gene is TRBJ2-5, the V gene TRBV6-5; 8 bases align to TRBD1. Germline CDR1 and CDR2: MNHEY and SVGAGI. V lost 10 bases and J lost 5; bases outside the gene matches: 6. The CDR3 loop spans 12 amino acids. The CDR3 reads CAIRGLGETQYF. The CDR3 bases are TGTGCCATCAGGGGGCTAGGTGAGACCCAGTACTTC.

This clone has only one observation. The CDR3 sequence is CAISESSGETEYNEQFF. CDR3 sequence (DNA): TGTGCCATCAGTGAGTCGTCTGGGGAGACGGAGTACAATGAGCAGTTCTTC. The genes are TRBV10-3 and TRBJ2-1; maybe TRBD2 (5 bases). Trimming removed 0 bases at V and 4 bases at J, with 16 bases between. In germline, CDR1 is ENHRY, CDR2 SYGVKD. The CDR3 contains 17 residues.

The J gene is TRBJ2-1, the V gene TRBV5-1, with TRBD2 identical over 12 bases. The CDR3 is 15 amino acids. Looked up from germline, CDR1 is SGHRS and CDR2 is YFSETQ. The V and J ends lost 5 bases and 9 bases, in that order; junction bases with no gene match: 9. CDR3 sequence reads: CASRSTSGGTSEQFF. The CDR3 DNA is TGCGCCAGCAGGTCGACTAGCGGGGGAACAAGTGAGCAGTTCTTC.

The CDR3 loop reads CAIRETSGKHNEQFF. CDR3 nucleotide sequence: TGTGCCATCAGGGAGACTAGCGGGAAGCACAATGAGCAGTTCTTC. V usage is TRBV10-3 and J usage is TRBJ2-1; the match to TRBD2 covers 11 bases. The ends lost 6 bases at V and 5 bases at J; junction bases unmatched: 6. This CDR3 comprises 15 residues. The germline CDR1 and CDR2 sequences are ENHRY and SYGVKD.

CDR3 amino acids: CATSRAGFGVKETQYF. In nucleotides, the CDR3 is TGTGCCACCAGCAGAGCGGGATTCGGGGTAAAAGAGACCCAGTACTTC. The V call is TRBV15, the J call TRBJ2-5, with D possibly matching TRBD2 (5 bases). Germline CDR1 and CDR2: LNHNV and YYDKDF (reference sequence). Trimming took 1 base from V and 3 from J, leaving 15 bases between them. This CDR3 comprises 16 residues.

The chain is built from TRBV9 and TRBJ1-4, with TRBD1 as a possible D gene (6 bases). Germline CDR1 reads SGDLS; CDR2 reads YYNGEE. With 0 bases removed from V and 8 bases from J, the gap between germline ends came to 8 bases. The CDR3 has 13 amino acids. CDR3 region: CASSVVQGEKLFF. As DNA, the CDR3 is TGTGCCAGCAGCGTAGTACAGGGAGAAAAACTGTTTTTT.

The chain carries TRBV7-2 and TRBJ2-7; 9 nucleotides match TRBD1. Germline loops: CDR1 SGHTA, CDR2 FQGNSA. V shed 5 bases, J shed 2 bases, and the junction held 7 bases outside the gene matches. This CDR3 is 15 amino acids long. This chain's CDR3 is CASSPRTGVPYEQYF. The CDR3, as DNA: TGTGCCAGCAGCCCGAGGACAGGGGTCCCCTACGAGCAGTACTTC. The full variable domain, in which reference TRBV7-2 and TRBJ2-7 provide the parts outside the CDR3, is GAGVSQSPSNKVTEKGKDVELRCDPISGHTALYWYRQSLGQGLEFLIYFQGNSAPDKSGLPSDRFSAERTGGSVSTLTIQRTQQEDSAVYLCASSPRTGVPYEQYFGPGTRLTVT.

This sequence joins TRBV19 and TRBJ2-7, with TRBD2 as a possible D gene (5 bases). CDR1 and CDR2 (germline): LNHDA, SQIVND (reference sequence). The CDR3 consists of 14 residues. V lost 3 bases and J 0 bases, leaving 9 bases between the germline ends. CDR3 region: CASSIGTSSYEQYF. The CDR3 DNA reads as TGTGCCAGTAGTATCGGCACTAGCTCCTACGAGCAGTACTTC.

This clone was found once. This chain links TRBV4-1 with TRBJ2-7; unclear D gene. Trimming shortened V by 0 bases and J by 5 bases, and 8 bases separated the two germline ends. The CDR3 length is 13 residues. Germline CDR1 is MGHRA and CDR2 is YSYEKL. Written as DNA, the CDR3 is TGCGCCAGCAGCCAAGATAACATGGACGAGCAGTACTTC. It encodes CASSQDNMDEQYF.

The rearrangement joins TRBV7-9 to TRBJ1-6; TRBD1 aligns across 10 bases. The CDR3 is made up of 15 amino acids. J was trimmed by 9 bases and V by 4 bases; bases with no gene match: 6. Germline V lookup: CDR1 SEHNR, CDR2 FQNEAQ (reference sequence). The CDR3 protein is CASSSPGQGSSPLHF. The CDR3, as DNA: TGTGCCAGCAGCTCACCGGGACAGGGGAGTTCACCCCTCCACTTT.